This T cell receptor beta chain stems from a study of control samples from healthy donors and cancer patients. Sequencing was performed with immunoSEQ multiplex PCR; in TCRdb, only in-frame clones are kept and a portion is missing. The sample yields 110,000 to 150,000 clones, approximately 86% seen once. The CDR3 sequence is 12 residues long. Germline V gives CDR1 SGHAT, CDR2 FQNNGV. A remark on this clone: A read error may produce the germline difference seen at one junction end.

The sequencing input was blood. The source is a woman aged 30 to 39 in good health. This sequence joins TRBV11-2 and TRBJ2-1; a possible D gene is TRBD2 (6 bases). The CDR3 nucleotides read TGTGCCAGCAGCTTAGGGTTAGCGGCTCTAATCTTC. Amino acid sequence: CASSLGLAALIF.